Listed here are 31 T cell receptor beta chains from one sample, sequenced in a study of shared clonotypes between healthy human individuals. The table came from immunoSEQ multiplex PCR; TCRdb's copy has only in-frame clones and leaves some out. The sample has 230,000 or so clones; about 69% are singletons. Sample: memory CD4+ T cells sorted from blood. Subset here: CD45RA-negative fraction. The receptor source for this set is a man aged 25 to 40 in good health.

This clone was counted once. The chain recombines TRBV2 with TRBJ2-1; no clear D gene. The germline V and J ends were trimmed by 7 bases and 0 bases, with 10 bases remaining between them. Germline V gives CDR1 SNHLY, CDR2 FYNNEI. The CDR3 runs 14 residues. The CDR3 here is CASNNYGSYNEQFF. The CDR3 nucleotides read TGTGCCAGCAATAACTATGGCTCCTACAATGAGCAGTTCTTC.

For this clone: The same CDR3 can be traced to other DNA sequences in this sample. V is TRBV7-9 and J is TRBJ2-7; D is unclear. Trimming removed 8 bases at V and 1 base at J, with 9 bases between. CDR3 length: 12 amino acids. Germline values: CDR1 SEHNR, CDR2 FQNEAQ (reference sequence). The CDR3 bases are TGTGCCAGCGGCCTAGTTTCCTACGAGCAGTACTTC. Translated, it gives CASGLVSYEQYF.

The chain combines TRBV2 with TRBJ2-7; 12 bases fit TRBD2. The germline V gene encodes CDR1 SNHLY and CDR2 FYNNEI. Trimming cost V 3 bases and J 9 bases; bases outside gene matches: 3. This CDR3 is 13 amino acids long. Here the CDR3 DNA reads TGTGCCAGCAGTGACGGGACTAGCGGGCTGCAGTACTTC. It specifies CASSDGTSGLQYF.

The chain has TRBV29-1 and TRBJ2-7; 10 bases align to TRBD1. This CDR3 contains 15 residues. The germline CDR1 and CDR2 sequences are SQVTM and ANQGSEA. After removal of 4 bases from V and 6 bases from J, the junction contained 12 bases not matched to a gene. CDR3 in amino acids: CSVVPGDRGQGEQYF. Here the CDR3 DNA reads TGCAGCGTTGTTCCTGGGGACAGGGGACAGGGCGAGCAGTACTTC.

The DNA for the CDR3 is TGCGCCAGCAGCCAAGATTACGAGCAGTACTTC. Encoded protein: CASSQDYEQYF. The chain couples TRBV4-1 to TRBJ2-7; D gene uncertain. The CDR3 covers 11 residues. Trimming left V 0 bases short and J 4 bases short, with 1 base between. The germline V gene encodes CDR1 MGHRA and CDR2 YSYEKL.

V gene TRBV5-5 combines with J gene TRBJ2-6, with D unclear. The V gene's germline CDR1 is SGHKS and CDR2 YYEKEE (reference sequence). V lost 2 bases and J lost 0, with 9 bases in between. This CDR3 is 16 amino acids long. CDR3: CASSFNPNSGANVLTF. As DNA, the CDR3 is TGTGCCAGCAGCTTTAACCCCAACTCTGGGGCCAACGTCCTGACTTTC.

Ten or more counts support this clone. The rearrangement joins TRBV19 to TRBJ2-5; a weak D match, TRBD2 (6 bases). CDR1 and CDR2 (germline): LNHDA, SQIVND (reference sequence). The CDR3 length is 13 residues. The V and J ends lost 6 bases and 1 base respectively, with 9 bases between them. The CDR3 DNA follows: TGTGCCAGTAGCTGGACTACCCAAGAGACCCAGTACTTC. As protein: CASSWTTQETQYF.

The gene calls are TRBV28 and TRBJ2-7; D possibly corresponds to TRBD1 (6 bases). Germline lookup yields CDR1 MDHEN and CDR2 SYDVKM. The CDR3 runs 16 residues. V was clipped by 4 bases and J by 1 base, with 17 bases between them. The CDR3 is CASSYVRDTFSYEQYF. The DNA of the CDR3 is TGTGCCAGCAGTTATGTTAGGGACACCTTTTCCTACGAGCAGTACTTC.

The CDR3: CASSQDRGSLADTQYF. Written as DNA, the CDR3 is TGTGCCAGCAGCCAAGATCGGGGGAGTCTCGCAGATACGCAGTATTTT. This chain joins TRBV14 and TRBJ2-3; TRBD2 might be the D (6 bases). Trimming cost V 0 bases and J 4 bases, with 14 bases left between them. The V gene's germline CDR1 is SGHDN and CDR2 FVKESK. The CDR3 runs to 16 residues.

Only one count was recorded for this clone. The chain couples TRBV28 to TRBJ1-2; D remains unclear. The CDR3 has 15 amino acids. Germline CDR1 is MDHEN and CDR2 is SYDVKM. V gave up 3 bases and J gave up 3 bases, with 14 bases separating them. This chain's CDR3 is CASSFQARDHYGYTF. The CDR3 DNA reads as TGTGCCAGCAGTTTTCAGGCCCGAGACCACTATGGCTACACCTTC.

The chain joins TRBV6-1 to TRBJ2-1, with 11 positions matching TRBD2. The J segment lost 9 bases and the V segment lost 7 bases, leaving 8 bases of the junction unmatched. CDR1 and CDR2 (germline): MNHNS, SASEGT. This CDR3 has 14 residues. The DNA for the CDR3 is TGTGCCAGCATTCCCCTAGCGGGAGGAGGTGAGCAGTTCTTC. Amino acids: CASIPLAGGGEQFF.

The chain links TRBV12-5 to TRBJ2-3; 12 bases agree with TRBD2. CDR1 is LGHNT and CDR2 is FRNRAP in the germline V gene. Germline trimming cut 1 base from V and 6 bases from J; bases unmatched to any gene: 5. This CDR3 is built from 16 residues. CDR3 bases: TGTGCTAGTGGTTTGGGACTAGCGGGAGTTGAGGATACGCAGTATTTT. Residues: CASGLGLAGVEDTQYF.

The rearrangement links TRBV19 to TRBJ1-2, with a weak D call TRBD1 (5 bases). Germline CDR1 and CDR2: LNHDA and SQIVND (reference sequence). The CDR3 runs to 13 residues. The V gene lost 4 bases and the J gene lost 0 bases, with 6 bases spanning the gap. CDR3 sequence: CASSKTANYGYTF. The CDR3 coding sequence is TGTGCCAGTAGTAAGACAGCTAACTATGGCTACACCTTC.

The chain joins TRBV19 to TRBJ2-2; D might be TRBD1 (6 bases). From germline, CDR1 is LNHDA and CDR2 SQIVND (reference sequence). V lost 8 bases and J 3 bases, leaving 13 bases between the germline ends. This CDR3 spans 14 amino acids. CDR3: CASGRTADTGELFF. The CDR3 region has the DNA TGTGCCAGTGGTAGGACAGCTGACACCGGGGAGCTGTTTTTT.

The J gene is TRBJ1-1, the V gene TRBV2, with TRBD1 matching 10 bases. The CDR3 covers 14 residues. Germline values: CDR1 SNHLY, CDR2 FYNNEI. J was trimmed by 4 bases and V by 6 bases; bases with no gene match: 5. The CDR3 loop reads CASRGTGVGTEAFF. DNA for the CDR3: TGTGCCAGCAGAGGGACAGGGGTGGGCACTGAAGCTTTCTTT.

V gene TRBV28 combines with J gene TRBJ2-7; 8 bases fit TRBD2. CDR1 is MDHEN, CDR2 SYDVKM, per germline. The CDR3 has 14 amino acids. With V trimmed by 8 bases and J by 2 bases, 8 bases remained unmatched. DNA of the CDR3: TGTGCCAGCGTAGCGGGAAGTCCCCCCTACGAGCAGTACTTC. Translating it yields CASVAGSPPYEQYF.

The rearrangement links TRBV7-9 to TRBJ1-1, with D unclear. The CDR3 totals 12 residues. V was clipped by 8 bases and J by 4 bases, with 11 bases between them. Germline loops: CDR1 SEHNR, CDR2 FQNEAQ (reference sequence). This CDR3 is CASGDMGTEAFF. DNA of the CDR3: TGTGCCAGCGGAGACATGGGCACTGAAGCTTTCTTT.

The rearrangement uses TRBV7-9 and TRBJ2-1; 9 nucleotides line up with TRBD2. This CDR3 contains 14 residues. V shed 6 bases and J 7 bases; nucleotides not matched to a gene: 7. Looked up from germline, CDR1 is SEHNR and CDR2 is FQNEAQ (reference sequence). Written as DNA, the CDR3 is TGTGCCAGCAGAGAGGGGAGCGGGGGGAATGAGCAGTTCTTC. This gives the protein CASREGSGGNEQFF. Using reference TRBV7-9 and TRBJ2-1 for the parts outside the CDR3, the full variable domain is DTGVSQNPRHKITKRGQNVTFRCDPISEHNRLYWYRQTLGQGPEFLTYFQNEAQLEKSRLLSDRFSAERPKGSFSTLEIQRTEQGDSAMYLCASREGSGGNEQFFGPGTRLTVL.

The chain employs TRBV6-5 and TRBJ2-7, with a weak D call TRBD2 (7 bases). The CDR3 length is 15 residues. The V and J ends lost 2 bases and 6 bases respectively, with 17 bases between them. The germline CDR1 and CDR2 sequences are MNHEY and SVGAGI. CDR3 amino acids: CASSYGGGSSGEQYF. CDR3 sequence (DNA): TGTGCCAGCAGTTACGGGGGCGGGAGCTCTGGCGAGCAGTACTTC.

The chain is built from TRBV4-2 and TRBJ2-7; D is unclear. The V end was cut by 3 bases, the J end by 2 bases, with 14 bases between. CDR3 length equals 15 residues. Germline V lookup: CDR1 LGHNA, CDR2 YNFKEQ. CDR3 nucleotides: TGTGCCAGCAGCCAGAGGTCGAGCCTCCCCTACGAGCAGTACTTC. Translating it yields CASSQRSSLPYEQYF.

This clone was counted many times. The chain carries TRBV6-5 and TRBJ1-2; D is possibly TRBD1 (6 bases). Trimming cost V 8 bases and J 8 bases, with 15 bases left between them. Germline lookup yields CDR1 MNHEY and CDR2 SVGAGI. The CDR3 totals 12 residues. As DNA, the CDR3 is TGTGCCAGCCTAGGGGGTAAGGGAGGCTACACCTTC. Amino acids: CASLGGKGGYTF.

The CDR3 spells CASSQVRGDTQYF. CDR3 DNA: TGTGCCAGCAGCCAGGTCAGGGGGGATACGCAGTATTTT. This sequence joins TRBV7-2 and TRBJ2-3, with 7 bases lining up with TRBD1. V lost 5 bases and J lost 6; bases outside the gene matches: 5. The germline gives CDR1 SGHTA, CDR2 FQGNSA. There are 13 residues in the CDR3. Using reference TRBV7-2 and TRBJ2-3 for the parts outside the CDR3, the full variable domain is GAGVSQSPSNKVTEKGKDVELRCDPISGHTALYWYRQSLGQGLEFLIYFQGNSAPDKSGLPSDRFSAERTGGSVSTLTIQRTQQEDSAVYLCASSQVRGDTQYFGPGTRLTVL.

In DNA, the CDR3 is TGTGCCAGCAGAAAGACGGAGACCCAGTACTTC. As protein: CASRKTETQYF. The J gene is TRBJ2-5, the V gene TRBV6-1, with D hard to call. V lost 6 bases to trimming and J lost 5 bases, with 7 bases between them. Germline CDR1 reads MNHNS; CDR2 reads SASEGT. This CDR3 region has 11 residues.

The CDR3: CSVGMLSGRAYEQYF. CDR3 sequence (DNA): TGCAGCGTTGGCATGTTAAGCGGGAGGGCGTACGAGCAGTACTTC. V is TRBV29-1 and J is TRBJ2-7; 10 nucleotides align to TRBD2. Germline values: CDR1 SQVTM, CDR2 ANQGSEA. The J segment lost 4 bases and the V segment lost 4 bases, leaving 10 bases of the junction unmatched. This CDR3 has 15 amino acids.

This clone came up a few times. The chain employs TRBV5-1 and TRBJ1-4, with D possibly being TRBD1 (5 bases). Germline V gene sequence: CDR1 SGHRS, CDR2 YFSETQ. V was clipped by 0 bases and J by 6 bases, with 15 bases between them. This CDR3 spans 16 amino acids. Written as DNA, the CDR3 is TGCGCCAGCAGCTTGGGGTATAGGGGAGGCGATGAAAAACTGTTTTTT. This gives the protein CASSLGYRGGDEKLFF.

The rearrangement uses TRBV7-8 and TRBJ2-2; D gene ambiguous. Germline lookup yields CDR1 SGHVS and CDR2 FQNEAQ. This CDR3 has 13 residues. V lost 8 bases and J lost 0, with 7 bases in between. The CDR3: CASRPANTGELFF. The DNA for the CDR3 is TGTGCCAGCCGCCCAGCGAACACCGGGGAGCTGTTTTTT.

The chain couples TRBV9 to TRBJ2-1, with TRBD2 matching over 8 bases. Germline CDR1 reads SGDLS; CDR2 reads YYNGEE. The CDR3 is 15 residues long. The junction had 5 bases not matched to a gene; V was cut back by 4 bases and J by 2 bases. The chain's CDR3 is CASSPVAGTYNEQFF. The CDR3 DNA sequence: TGTGCCAGCAGCCCAGTAGCGGGGACCTACAATGAGCAGTTCTTC.

The gene calls are TRBV5-6 and TRBJ1-3; 10 bases match TRBD1. Losses at the gene ends were 4 bases for V and 5 bases for J; bases not matched to a gene: 9. Germline V CDR1 and CDR2: SGHDT, YYEEEE. This CDR3 is 16 amino acids long. CDR3 in amino acids: CASSKPGQGSRNTIYF. The CDR3 DNA is TGTGCCAGCAGCAAGCCGGGACAGGGGAGCAGAAACACCATATATTTT.

This clone was detected only a few times. This chain connects TRBV15 to TRBJ2-1; no clear D. Between the trimmed V and J ends, which lost 0 bases and 9 bases, there was a span of 6 bases. The CDR3 extends over 12 amino acids. Germline CDR1 reads LNHNV; CDR2 reads YYDKDF (reference sequence). In nucleotides, the CDR3 is TGTGCCACCAGCAGAGATCGCGTTGAGCAGTTCTTC. Its translation is CATSRDRVEQFF.

This chain uses TRBV29-1 with TRBJ1-2; D is ambiguous. The germline gives CDR1 SQVTM, CDR2 ANQGSEA. This CDR3 comprises 13 residues. Trimming took 2 bases from V and 8 from J, leaving 15 bases between them. CDR3 bases: TGCAGCGTTGAAAGGTTGGGGATAGGCGGCTACACCTTC. Translating it yields CSVERLGIGGYTF.

In this sample, this clone turned up a few times. The chain is built from TRBV6-1 and TRBJ1-2; D gene unclear. CDR3 size: 15 residues. Germline assignment: CDR1 MNHNS and CDR2 SASEGT. Trimming took 0 bases from V and 6 from J, leaving 14 bases between them. The CDR3 nucleotides are TGTGCCAGCAGTGAAGCCCAAACAGCTGCGAATGGCTACACCTTC. Translating it yields CASSEAQTAANGYTF.